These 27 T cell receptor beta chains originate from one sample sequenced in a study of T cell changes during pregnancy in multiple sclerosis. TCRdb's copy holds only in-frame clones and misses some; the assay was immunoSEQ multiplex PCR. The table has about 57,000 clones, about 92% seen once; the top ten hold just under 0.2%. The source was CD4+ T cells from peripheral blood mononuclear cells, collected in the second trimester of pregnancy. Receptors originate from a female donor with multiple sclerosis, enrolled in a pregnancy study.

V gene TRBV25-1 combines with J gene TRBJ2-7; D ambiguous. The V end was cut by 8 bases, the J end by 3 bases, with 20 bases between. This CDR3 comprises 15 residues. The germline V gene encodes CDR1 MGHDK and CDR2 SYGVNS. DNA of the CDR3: TGTGCCAGCCCGCACCCCCAAGAACTAAACTACGAGCAGTACTTC. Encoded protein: CASPHPQELNYEQYF.

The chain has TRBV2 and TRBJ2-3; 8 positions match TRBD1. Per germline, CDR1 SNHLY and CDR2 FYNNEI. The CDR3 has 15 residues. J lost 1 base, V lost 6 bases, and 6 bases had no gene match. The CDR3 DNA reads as TGTGCCAGCAGCCAGGACAGGGATGGCACAGATACGCAGTATTTT. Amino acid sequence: CASSQDRDGTDTQYF.

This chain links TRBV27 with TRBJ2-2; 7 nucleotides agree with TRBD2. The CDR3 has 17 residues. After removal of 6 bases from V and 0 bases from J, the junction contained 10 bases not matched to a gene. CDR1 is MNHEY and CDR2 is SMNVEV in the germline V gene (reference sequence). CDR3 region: CASRPTSALANTGELFF. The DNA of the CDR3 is TGTGCCAGCAGACCCACTAGCGCCCTCGCGAACACCGGGGAGCTGTTTTTT.

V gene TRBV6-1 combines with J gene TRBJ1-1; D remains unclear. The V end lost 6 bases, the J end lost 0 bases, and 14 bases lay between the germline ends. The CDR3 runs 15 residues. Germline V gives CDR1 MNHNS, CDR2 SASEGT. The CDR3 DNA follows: TGTGCCAGCAGGGGCCCTTTGCTCGTGAACACTGAAGCTTTCTTT. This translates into CASRGPLLVNTEAFF.

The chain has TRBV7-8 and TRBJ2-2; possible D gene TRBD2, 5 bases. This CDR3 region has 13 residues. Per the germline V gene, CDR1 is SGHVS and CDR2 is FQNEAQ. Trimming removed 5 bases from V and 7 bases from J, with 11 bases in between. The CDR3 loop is CASSLLELGELFF. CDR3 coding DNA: TGTGCCAGCAGCCTACTAGAACTCGGGGAGCTGTTTTTT.

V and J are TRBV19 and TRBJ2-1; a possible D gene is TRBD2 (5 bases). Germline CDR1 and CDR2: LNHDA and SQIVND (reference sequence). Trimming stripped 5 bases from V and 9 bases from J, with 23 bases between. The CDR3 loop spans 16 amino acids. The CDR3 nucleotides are TGTGCCAGTAGTTCGTCCGGGCCCGTCCGGGCGGGTGAGCAGTTCTTC. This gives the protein CASSSSGPVRAGEQFF.

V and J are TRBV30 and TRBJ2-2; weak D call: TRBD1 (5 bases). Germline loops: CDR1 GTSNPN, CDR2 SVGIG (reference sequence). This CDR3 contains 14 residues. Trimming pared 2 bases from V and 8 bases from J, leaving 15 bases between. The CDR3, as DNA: TGTGCCTGGAGTACCTCAAGAAGGGGAGGGGAGCTGTTTTTT. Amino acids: CAWSTSRRGGELFF.

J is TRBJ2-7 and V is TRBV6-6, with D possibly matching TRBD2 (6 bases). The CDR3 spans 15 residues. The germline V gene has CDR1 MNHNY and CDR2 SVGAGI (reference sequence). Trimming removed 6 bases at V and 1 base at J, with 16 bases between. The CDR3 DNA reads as TGTGCCAGCAGCTCAAATCGGGGGTCATCCTACGAGCAGTACTTC. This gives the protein CASSSNRGSSYEQYF.

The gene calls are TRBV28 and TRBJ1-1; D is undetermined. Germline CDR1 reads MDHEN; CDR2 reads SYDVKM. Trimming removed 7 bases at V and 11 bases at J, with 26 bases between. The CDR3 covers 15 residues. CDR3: CASTIPTGSTARAFF. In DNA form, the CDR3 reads TGTGCCAGCACCATCCCCACCGGGAGTACCGCGAGGGCTTTCTTT.

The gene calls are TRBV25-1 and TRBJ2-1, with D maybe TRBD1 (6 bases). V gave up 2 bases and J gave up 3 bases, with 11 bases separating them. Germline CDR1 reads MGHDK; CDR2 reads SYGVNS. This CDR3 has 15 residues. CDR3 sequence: CASSEGGRSYNEQFF. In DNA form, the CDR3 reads TGTGCCAGCAGTGAAGGGGGCCGGAGCTACAATGAGCAGTTCTTC.

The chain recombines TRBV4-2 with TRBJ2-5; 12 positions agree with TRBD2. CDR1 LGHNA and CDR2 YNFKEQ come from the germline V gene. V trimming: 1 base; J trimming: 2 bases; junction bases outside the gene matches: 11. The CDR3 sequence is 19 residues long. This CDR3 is CASSQVGSLAGGPQETQYF. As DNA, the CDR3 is TGTGCCAGCAGCCAAGTGGGGTCCCTAGCGGGGGGGCCGCAAGAGACCCAGTACTTC.

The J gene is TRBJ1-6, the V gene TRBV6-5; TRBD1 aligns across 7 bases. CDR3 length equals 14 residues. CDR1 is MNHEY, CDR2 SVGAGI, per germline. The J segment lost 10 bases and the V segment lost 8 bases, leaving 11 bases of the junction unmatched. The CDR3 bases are TGTGCCAGCTCTCAATACAGGGGTGGATCACCCCTCCACTTT. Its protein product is CASSQYRGGSPLHF.

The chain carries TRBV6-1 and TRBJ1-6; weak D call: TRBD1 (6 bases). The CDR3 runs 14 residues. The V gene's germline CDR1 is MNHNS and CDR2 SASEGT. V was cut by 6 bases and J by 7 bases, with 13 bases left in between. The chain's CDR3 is CASSEQGRNSPLHF. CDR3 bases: TGTGCCAGCAGCGAACAGGGCCGGAATTCACCCCTCCACTTT.

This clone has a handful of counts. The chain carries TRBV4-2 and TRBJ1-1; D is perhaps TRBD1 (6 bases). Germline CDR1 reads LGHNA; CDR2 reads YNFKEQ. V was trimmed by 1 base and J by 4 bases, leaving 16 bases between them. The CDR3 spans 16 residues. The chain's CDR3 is CASSQGNRVRVTEAFF. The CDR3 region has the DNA TGTGCCAGCAGCCAAGGGAACAGGGTAAGAGTCACTGAAGCTTTCTTT.

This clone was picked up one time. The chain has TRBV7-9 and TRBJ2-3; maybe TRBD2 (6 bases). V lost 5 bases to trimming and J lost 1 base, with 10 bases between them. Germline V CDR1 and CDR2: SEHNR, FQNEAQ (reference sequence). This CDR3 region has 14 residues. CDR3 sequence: CASSPGGGTDTQYF. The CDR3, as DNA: TGTGCCAGCAGCCCCGGGGGTGGCACAGATACGCAGTATTTT.

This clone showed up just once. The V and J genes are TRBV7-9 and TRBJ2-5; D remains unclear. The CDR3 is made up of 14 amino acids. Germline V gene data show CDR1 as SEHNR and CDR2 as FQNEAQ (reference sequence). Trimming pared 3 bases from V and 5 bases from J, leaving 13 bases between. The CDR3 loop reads CASSFSREEETQYF. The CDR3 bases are TGTGCCAGCAGCTTTTCCCGTGAGGAGGAGACCCAGTACTTC.

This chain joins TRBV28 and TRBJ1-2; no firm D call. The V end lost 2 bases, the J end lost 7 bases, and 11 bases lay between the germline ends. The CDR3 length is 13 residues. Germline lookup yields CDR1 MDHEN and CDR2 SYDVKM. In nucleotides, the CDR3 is TGTGCCAGCAGTTTAGATCAGGTTTCTGGCTACACCTTC. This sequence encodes CASSLDQVSGYTF.

CDR3 region: CASRASGSAADTQYF. The CDR3, as DNA: TGTGCCAGCAGGGCAAGCGGGAGCGCGGCGGATACGCAGTATTTT. This sequence joins TRBV28 and TRBJ2-3; 8 nucleotides align to TRBD2. CDR3 length: 15 amino acids. Per the germline V gene, CDR1 is MDHEN and CDR2 is SYDVKM. V shed 6 bases, J shed 6 bases, and the junction held 11 bases outside the gene matches.

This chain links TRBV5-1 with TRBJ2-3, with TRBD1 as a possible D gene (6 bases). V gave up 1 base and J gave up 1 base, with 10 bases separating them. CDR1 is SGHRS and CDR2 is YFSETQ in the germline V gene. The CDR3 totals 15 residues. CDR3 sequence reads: CASSLWGQGTDTQYF. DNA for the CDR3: TGCGCCAGCAGCTTGTGGGGGCAGGGCACAGATACGCAGTATTTT.

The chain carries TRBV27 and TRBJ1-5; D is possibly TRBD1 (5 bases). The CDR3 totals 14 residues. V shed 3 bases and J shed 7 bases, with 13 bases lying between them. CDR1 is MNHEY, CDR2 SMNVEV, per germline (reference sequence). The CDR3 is CASSLGGREQPQHF. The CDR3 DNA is TGTGCCAGCAGTTTGGGGGGTAGAGAACAGCCCCAGCATTTT.

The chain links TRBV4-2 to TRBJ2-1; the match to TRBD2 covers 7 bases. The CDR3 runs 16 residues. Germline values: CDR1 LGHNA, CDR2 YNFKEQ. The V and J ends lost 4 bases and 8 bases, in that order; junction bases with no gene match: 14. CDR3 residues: CASSLTAAGIIDEQFF. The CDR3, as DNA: TGTGCCAGCAGCCTTACTGCAGCGGGAATAATAGATGAGCAGTTCTTC.

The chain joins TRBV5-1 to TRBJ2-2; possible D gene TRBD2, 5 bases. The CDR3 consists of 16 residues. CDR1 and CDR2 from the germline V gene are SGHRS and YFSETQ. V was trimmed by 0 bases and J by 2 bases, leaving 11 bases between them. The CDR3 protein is CASSLESGSNTGELFF. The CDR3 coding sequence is TGCGCCAGCAGCTTGGAGTCGGGGTCTAACACCGGGGAGCTGTTTTTT.

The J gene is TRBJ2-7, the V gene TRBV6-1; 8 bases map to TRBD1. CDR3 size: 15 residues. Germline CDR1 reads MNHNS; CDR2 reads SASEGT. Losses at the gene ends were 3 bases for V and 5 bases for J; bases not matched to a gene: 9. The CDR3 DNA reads TGTGCCAGCAGTGATCGGAGACAGGGGTTGCACGAGCAGTACTTC. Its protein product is CASSDRRQGLHEQYF.

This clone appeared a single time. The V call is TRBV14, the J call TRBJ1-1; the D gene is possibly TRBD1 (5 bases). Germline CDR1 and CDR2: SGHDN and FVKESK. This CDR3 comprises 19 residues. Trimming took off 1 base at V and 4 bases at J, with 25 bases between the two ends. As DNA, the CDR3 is TGTGCCAGCAGCCAAGCTTTGGGGCTTAGGACACTGGGAAGCACTGAAGCTTTCTTT. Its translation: CASSQALGLRTLGSTEAFF.

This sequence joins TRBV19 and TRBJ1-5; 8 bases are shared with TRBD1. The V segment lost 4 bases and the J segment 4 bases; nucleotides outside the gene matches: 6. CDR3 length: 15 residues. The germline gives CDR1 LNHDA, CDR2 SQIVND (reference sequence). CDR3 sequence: CASSRAGGGNQPQHF. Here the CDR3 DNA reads TGTGCCAGTAGTAGGGCAGGGGGCGGGAATCAGCCCCAGCATTTT.

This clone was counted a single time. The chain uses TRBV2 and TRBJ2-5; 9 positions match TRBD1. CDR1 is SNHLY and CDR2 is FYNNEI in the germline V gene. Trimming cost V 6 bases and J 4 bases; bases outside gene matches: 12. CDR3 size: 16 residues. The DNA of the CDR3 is TGTGCCAGCAGCCCCCCCGGGGGACAGGGAAGAGAGACCCAGTACTTC. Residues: CASSPPGGQGRETQYF.

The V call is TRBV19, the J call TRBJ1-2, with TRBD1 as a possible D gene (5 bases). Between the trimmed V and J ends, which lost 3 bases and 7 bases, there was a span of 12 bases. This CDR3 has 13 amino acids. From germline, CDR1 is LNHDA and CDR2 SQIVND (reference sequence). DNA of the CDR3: TGTGCCAGTAGTATGTCTGGGGGGATTGGCTACACCTTC. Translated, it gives CASSMSGGIGYTF. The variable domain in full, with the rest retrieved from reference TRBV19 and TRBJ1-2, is DGGITQSPKYLFRKEGQNVTLSCEQNLNHDAMYWYRQDPGQGLRLIYYSQIVNDFQKGDIAEGYSVSREKKESFPLTVTSAQKNPTAFYLCASSMSGGIGYTFGSGTRLTVV.